The 9 T cell receptor beta chains below all came from one sample that was sequenced in a study of CD8+CD57+ T cells in acquired aplastic anemia. Using genomic DNA as the template, TCR beta VDJ and CDR3 profiling was carried out. One entry per CDR3 protein, called by TCRdb with MiXCR from the reads. The sample records under 200,000 distinct CDR3 sequences, roughly 45% being singletons. The sequenced material came from sorted CD4+, CD8+, or CD8+CD57+ T cells (not recorded which) from PBMCs. Receptors were obtained from a human donor in good health.

As regards this clonotype: This may stem from a read error, because a much larger clone lies one nucleotide away. The CDR3 carries no conserved terminal phenylalanine or tryptophan, so it likely arises from a read error. The V gene is TRBV3-1, the J gene TRBJ2-5; D gene unclear. The CDR3 is 11 amino acids. CDR1 and CDR2 from the germline V gene are LGHDT and YNNKEL (reference sequence). Trimming took off 11 bases at V and 4 bases at J, with 11 bases between the two ends. Here the CDR3 reads CASYRLETQYL. The CDR3 region has the DNA TGTGCCTCCTACCGGCTAGAGACCCAGTACCTC.

The rearrangement links TRBV7-9 to TRBJ2-7; 11 positions agree with TRBD1. Per the germline V gene, CDR1 is SEHNR and CDR2 is FQNEAQ (reference sequence). V lost 11 bases, J lost 4 bases, and 4 bases stayed unmatched. CDR3 length equals 12 residues. CDR3 in amino acids: CAWGQGVYEQYF. The CDR3 region has the DNA TGTGCCTGGGGACAGGGGGTGTACGAGCAGTACTTC.

V and J are TRBV7-9 and TRBJ2-2; D is unclear. Germline-derived CDR1 and CDR2 are SEHNR and FQNEAQ (reference sequence). V gave up 5 bases and J gave up 0 bases, with 22 bases separating them. CDR3 length equals 19 residues. The CDR3 DNA sequence: TGTGCCAGCAGCGCAAAGGCAGGTTTTTCTGCTCCGAACACCGGGGAGCTGTTTTTT. Amino acids: CASSAKAGFSAPNTGELFF. Combining the CDR3 with reference TRBV7-9 and TRBJ2-2 gives the whole variable domain DTGVSQNPRHKITKRGQNVTFRCDPISEHNRLYWYRQTLGQGPEFLTYFQNEAQLEKSRLLSDRFSAERPKGSFSTLEIQRTEQGDSAMYLCASSAKAGFSAPNTGELFFGEGSRLTVL.

This clonotype was counted ten times or more. The J gene is TRBJ1-1, the V gene TRBV19; 10 bases are shared with TRBD1. Germline V lookup: CDR1 LNHDA, CDR2 SQIVND (reference sequence). V gave up 2 bases and J gave up 0 bases; unmatched junction bases: 3. The CDR3 length is 16 residues. This CDR3 reads CASSIRDRGLNTEAFF. CDR3 sequence (DNA): TGTGCCAGTAGTATAAGGGACAGGGGATTGAACACTGAAGCTTTCTTT.

In this sample, this clonotype turned up many times. The rearrangement uses TRBV12-5 and TRBJ2-7; unclear D gene. CDR1 is LGHNT, CDR2 FRNRAP, per germline. CDR3 size: 15 residues. Trimming took off 2 bases at V and 3 bases at J, with 14 bases between the two ends. CDR3 amino acids: CASGLYPLLSYEQYF. CDR3 sequence (DNA): TGTGCTAGTGGTTTGTACCCCCTCCTAAGCTACGAGCAGTACTTC.

The genes are TRBV28 and TRBJ1-2; TRBD1 agrees at 11 bases. Germline V gene data show CDR1 as MDHEN and CDR2 as SYDVKM. The V gene end was trimmed by 4 bases and the J gene end by 9 bases; junction bases not matched to a gene: 7. The length of the CDR3 is 14 residues. The CDR3 DNA sequence: TGTGCCAGCAGTTCGGACAGGGGGCAGGTTCGCTACACCTTC. As protein: CASSSDRGQVRYTF.

There are many counts of this clonotype. V gene TRBV6-1 combines with J gene TRBJ2-7, with D perhaps TRBD1 (7 bases). The CDR3 totals 15 residues. V shed 4 bases and J shed 4 bases, with 17 bases lying between them. Germline CDR1 is MNHNS and CDR2 is SASEGT. CDR3 in DNA: TGTGCCAGCAGTGTTAGACAGGGCGGGATTTACGAGCAGTACTTC. Translating it yields CASSVRQGGIYEQYF.

This clonotype was detected ten times or more. The chain links TRBV7-8 to TRBJ2-3; TRBD2 agrees at 14 bases. The CDR3 covers 16 residues. Germline trimming cut 5 bases from V and 4 bases from J; bases unmatched to any gene: 5. Germline lookup yields CDR1 SGHVS and CDR2 FQNEAQ. The CDR3 here is CASSIRTSGGPDTQYF. The CDR3 nucleotides are TGTGCCAGCAGCATCAGGACTAGCGGGGGGCCAGATACGCAGTATTTT.

The V and J genes are TRBV25-1 and TRBJ1-1; D is undetermined. Per the germline V gene, CDR1 is MGHDK and CDR2 is SYGVNS. The germline V and J ends were trimmed by 1 base and 1 base, with 7 bases remaining between them. This CDR3 has 14 residues. The CDR3 loop reads CASSEWKSNTEAFF. CDR3 sequence (DNA): TGTGCCAGCAGTGAATGGAAGTCGAACACTGAAGCTTTCTTT.